This T cell receptor (beta chain) was obtained from a study of blood T cell repertoires in COVID-19. Across the whole study: COVID-19 samples from acute and convalescent phases originated in the United States, Italy and Spain. PBMCs, B-cell-depleted T cells, or T cells provided the cDNA or gDNA that made up the material.

Germline loops: CDR1 SGHRS, CDR2 YFSETQ. The CDR3 totals 14 residues. Germline trimming cut 4 bases from V and 3 bases from J; bases unmatched to any gene: 4. Original analysis: Quantification of nucleated cells was approximated via reference gene primer amplification. Data came from immunoSEQ multiplex PCR; TCRdb stores just in-frame clones and leaves some out. Clone size and the V and J calls come from that table; the DNA yielded D and trimming. This sample carries over 200,000 clones, roughly 87% of them seen once, and the ten largest clones take 1.9%. Material: peripheral blood. The chain joins TRBV5-1 to TRBJ2-7; 10 nucleotides line up with TRBD1. This TCR came from a middle-aged man with active or convalescent COVID-19. CDR3: CASSRDRGIYEQYF. The CDR3 bases are TGCGCCAGCAGCCGGGACAGGGGTATCTACGAGCAGTACTTC.